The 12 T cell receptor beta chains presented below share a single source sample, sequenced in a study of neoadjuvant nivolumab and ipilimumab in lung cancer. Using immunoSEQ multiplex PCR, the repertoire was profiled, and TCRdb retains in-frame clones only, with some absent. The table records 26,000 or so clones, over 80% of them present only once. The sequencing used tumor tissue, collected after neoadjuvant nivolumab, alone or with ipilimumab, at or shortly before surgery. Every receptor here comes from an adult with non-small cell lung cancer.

CDR3 residues: CASSWIFGNTEAFF. The CDR3 coding sequence is TGTGCCAGCAGTTGGATTTTCGGGAACACTGAAGCTTTCTTT. The V call is TRBV27, the J call TRBJ1-1, with unresolved D. The CDR3 has 14 residues. Germline CDR1 reads MNHEY; CDR2 reads SMNVEV (reference sequence). With 4 bases removed from V and 1 base from J, the gap between germline ends came to 10 bases.

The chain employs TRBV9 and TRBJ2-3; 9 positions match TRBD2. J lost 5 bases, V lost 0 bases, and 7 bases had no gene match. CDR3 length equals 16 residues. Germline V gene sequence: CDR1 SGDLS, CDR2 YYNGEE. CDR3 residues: CASSVGIAGVGDTQYF. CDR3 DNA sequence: TGTGCCAGCAGCGTAGGGATAGCGGGGGTGGGAGATACGCAGTATTTT.

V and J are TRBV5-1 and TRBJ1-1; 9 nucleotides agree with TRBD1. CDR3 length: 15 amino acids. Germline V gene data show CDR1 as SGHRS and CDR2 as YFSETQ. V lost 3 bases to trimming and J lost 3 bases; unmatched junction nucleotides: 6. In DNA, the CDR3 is TGCGCCAGCAGCTACACAGGGGGCTGGGACACTGAAGCTTTCTTT. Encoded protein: CASSYTGGWDTEAFF.

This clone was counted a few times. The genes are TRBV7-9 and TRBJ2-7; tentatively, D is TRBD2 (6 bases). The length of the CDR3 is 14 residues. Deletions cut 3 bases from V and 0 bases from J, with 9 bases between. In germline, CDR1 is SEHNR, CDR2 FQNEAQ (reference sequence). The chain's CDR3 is CASSFPGGSYEQYF. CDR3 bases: TGTGCCAGCAGCTTTCCCGGGGGCTCCTACGAGCAGTACTTC.

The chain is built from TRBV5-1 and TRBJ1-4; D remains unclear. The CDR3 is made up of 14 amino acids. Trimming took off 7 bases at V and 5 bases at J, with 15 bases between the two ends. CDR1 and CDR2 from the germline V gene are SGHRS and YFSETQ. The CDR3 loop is CASSPGKVNEKLFF. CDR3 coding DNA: TGCGCCAGCTCCCCGGGGAAAGTCAATGAAAAACTGTTTTTT.

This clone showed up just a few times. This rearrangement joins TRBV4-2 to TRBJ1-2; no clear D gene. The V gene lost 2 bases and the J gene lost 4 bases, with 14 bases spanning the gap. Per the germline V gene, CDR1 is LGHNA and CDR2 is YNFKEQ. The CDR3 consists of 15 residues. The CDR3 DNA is TGTGCCAGCAGCCAAAGCGGACGGGAAGTCTATGGCTACACCTTC. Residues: CASSQSGREVYGYTF.

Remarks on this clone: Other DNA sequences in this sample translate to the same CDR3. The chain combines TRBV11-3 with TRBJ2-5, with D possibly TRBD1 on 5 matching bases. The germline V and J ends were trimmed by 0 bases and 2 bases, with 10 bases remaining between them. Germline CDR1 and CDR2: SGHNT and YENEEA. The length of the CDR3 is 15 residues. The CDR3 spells CASSLDRGSQETQYF. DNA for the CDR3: TGTGCCAGCAGCTTAGATAGGGGTTCGCAAGAGACCCAGTACTTC.

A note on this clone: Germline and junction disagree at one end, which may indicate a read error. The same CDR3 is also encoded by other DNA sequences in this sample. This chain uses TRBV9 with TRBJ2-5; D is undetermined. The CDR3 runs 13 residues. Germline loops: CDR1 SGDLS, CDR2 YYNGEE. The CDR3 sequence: CASSVVGGETQYF. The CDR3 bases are TGTGCTAGCAGCGTAGTCGGCGGAGAGACCCAGTACTTC.

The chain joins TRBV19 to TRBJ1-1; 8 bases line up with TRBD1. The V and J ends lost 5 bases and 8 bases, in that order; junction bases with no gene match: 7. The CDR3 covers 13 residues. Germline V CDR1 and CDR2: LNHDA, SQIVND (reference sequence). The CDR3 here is CASSARDRPEAFF. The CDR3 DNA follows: TGTGCCAGTAGTGCCCGGGACAGGCCCGAAGCTTTCTTT. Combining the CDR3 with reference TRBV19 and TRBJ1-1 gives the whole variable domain DGGITQSPKYLFRKEGQNVTLSCEQNLNHDAMYWYRQDPGQGLRLIYYSQIVNDFQKGDIAEGYSVSREKKESFPLTVTSAQKNPTAFYLCASSARDRPEAFFGQGTRLTVV.

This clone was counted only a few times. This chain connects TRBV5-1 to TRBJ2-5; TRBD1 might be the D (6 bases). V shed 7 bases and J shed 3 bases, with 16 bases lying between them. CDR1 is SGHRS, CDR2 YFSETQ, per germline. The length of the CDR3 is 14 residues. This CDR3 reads CASSPEGVEETQYF. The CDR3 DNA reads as TGCGCCAGCTCCCCCGAGGGGGTGGAAGAGACCCAGTACTTC.

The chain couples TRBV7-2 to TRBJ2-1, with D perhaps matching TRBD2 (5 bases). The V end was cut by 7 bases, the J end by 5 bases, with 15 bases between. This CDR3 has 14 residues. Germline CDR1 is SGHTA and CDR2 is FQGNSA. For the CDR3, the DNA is TGTGCCAGCACCGATAGCGTCGGGAACAATGAGCAGTTCTTC. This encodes CASTDSVGNNEQFF.

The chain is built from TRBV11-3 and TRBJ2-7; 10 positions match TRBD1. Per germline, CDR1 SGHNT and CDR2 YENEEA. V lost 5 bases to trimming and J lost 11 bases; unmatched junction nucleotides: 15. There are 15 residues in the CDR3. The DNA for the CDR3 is TGTGCCAGCAGCCCAGACGGGACAGGGGTCTTGCCGAAGTACTTC. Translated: CASSPDGTGVLPKYF.